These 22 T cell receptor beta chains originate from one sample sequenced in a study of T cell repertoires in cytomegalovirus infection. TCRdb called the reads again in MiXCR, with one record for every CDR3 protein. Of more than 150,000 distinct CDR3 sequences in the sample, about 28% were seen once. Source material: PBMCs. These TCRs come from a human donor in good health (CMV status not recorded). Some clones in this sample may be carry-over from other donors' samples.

CDR3 amino acids: CASSYRGAGEQFF. The CDR3 nucleotides are TGTGCCAGCAGTTATCGAGGGGCGGGTGAGCAGTTCTTC. This chain connects TRBV6-5 to TRBJ2-1; either TRBD1 or TRBD2 may supply D (5 bases each). V lost 3 bases to trimming and J lost 9 bases, with 12 bases between them. CDR3 length equals 13 residues. Germline V gives CDR1 MNHEY, CDR2 SVGAGI.

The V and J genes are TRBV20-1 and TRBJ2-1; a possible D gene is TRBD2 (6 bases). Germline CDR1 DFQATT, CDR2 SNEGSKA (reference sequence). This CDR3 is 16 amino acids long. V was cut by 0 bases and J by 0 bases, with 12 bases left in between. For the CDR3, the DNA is TGCAGTGCTAGAGATCGCGGGGCAGCCTCCTACAATGAGCAGTTCTTC. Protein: CSARDRGAASYNEQFF.

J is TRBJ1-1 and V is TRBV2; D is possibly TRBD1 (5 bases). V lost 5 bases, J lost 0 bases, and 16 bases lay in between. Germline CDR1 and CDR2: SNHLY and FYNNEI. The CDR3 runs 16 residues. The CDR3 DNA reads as TGTGCCAGCAGTCTGGGGCGGGGGAGGATGAACACTGAAGCTTTCTTT. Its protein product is CASSLGRGRMNTEAFF.

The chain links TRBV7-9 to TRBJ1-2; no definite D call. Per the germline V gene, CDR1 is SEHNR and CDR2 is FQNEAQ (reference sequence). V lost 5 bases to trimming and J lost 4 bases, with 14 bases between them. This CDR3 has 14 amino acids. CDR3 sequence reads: CASSPGSVVYGYTF. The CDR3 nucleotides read TGTGCCAGCAGCCCGGGGAGCGTCGTCTATGGCTACACCTTC.

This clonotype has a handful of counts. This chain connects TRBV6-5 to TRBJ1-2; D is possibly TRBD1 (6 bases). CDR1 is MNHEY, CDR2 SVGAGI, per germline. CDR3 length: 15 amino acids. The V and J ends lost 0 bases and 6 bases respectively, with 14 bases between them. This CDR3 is CASSYSIVGADGYTF. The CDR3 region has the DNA TGTGCCAGCAGTTACTCGATCGTGGGGGCCGATGGCTACACCTTC.

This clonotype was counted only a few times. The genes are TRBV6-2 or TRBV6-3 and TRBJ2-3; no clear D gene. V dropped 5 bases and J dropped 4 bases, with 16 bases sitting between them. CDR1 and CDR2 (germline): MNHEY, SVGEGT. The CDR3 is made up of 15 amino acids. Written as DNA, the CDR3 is TGTGCCAGCAGTAAGGGTGCCCCTCCCTCAGATACGCAGTATTTT. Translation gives CASSKGAPPSDTQYF.

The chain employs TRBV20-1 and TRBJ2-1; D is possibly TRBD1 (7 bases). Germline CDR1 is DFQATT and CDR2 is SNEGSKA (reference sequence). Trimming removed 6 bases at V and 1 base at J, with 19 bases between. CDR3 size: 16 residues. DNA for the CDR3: TGCAGTGCCTACCGGGCCGGGGGACAGTCCTACAATGAGCAGTTCTTC. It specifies CSAYRAGGQSYNEQFF.

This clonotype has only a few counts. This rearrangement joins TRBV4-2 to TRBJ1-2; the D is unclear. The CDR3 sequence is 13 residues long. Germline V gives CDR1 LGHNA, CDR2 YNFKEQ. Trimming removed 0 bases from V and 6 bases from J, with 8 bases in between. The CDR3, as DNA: TGTGCCAGCAGCCAAGATTTAGGAAATGGCTACACCTTC. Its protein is CASSQDLGNGYTF.

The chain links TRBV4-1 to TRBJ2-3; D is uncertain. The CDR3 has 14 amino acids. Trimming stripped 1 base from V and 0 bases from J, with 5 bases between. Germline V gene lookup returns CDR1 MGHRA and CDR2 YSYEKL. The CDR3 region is CASSQVMSTDTQYF. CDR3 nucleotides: TGCGCCAGCAGCCAAGTCATGAGCACAGATACGCAGTATTTT.

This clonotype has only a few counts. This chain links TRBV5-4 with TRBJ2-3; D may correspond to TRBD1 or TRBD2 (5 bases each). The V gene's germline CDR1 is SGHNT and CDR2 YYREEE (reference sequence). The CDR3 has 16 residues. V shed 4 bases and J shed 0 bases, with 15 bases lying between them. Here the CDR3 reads CASSRQGRLSTDTQYF. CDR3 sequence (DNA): TGTGCCAGCAGCCGGCAGGGACGCCTTAGCACAGATACGCAGTATTTT. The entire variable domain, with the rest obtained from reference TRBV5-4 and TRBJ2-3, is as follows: ETGVTQSPTHLIKTRGQQVTLRCSSQSGHNTVSWYQQALGQGPQFIFQYYREEENGRGNFPPRFSGLQFPNYSSELNVNALELDDSALYLCASSRQGRLSTDTQYFGPGTRLTVL.

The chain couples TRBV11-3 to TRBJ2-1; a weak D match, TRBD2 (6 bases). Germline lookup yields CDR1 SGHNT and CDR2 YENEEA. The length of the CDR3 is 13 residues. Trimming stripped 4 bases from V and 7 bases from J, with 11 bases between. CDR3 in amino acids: CASSSAGWNEQFF. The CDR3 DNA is TGTGCCAGCAGCTCAGCGGGCTGGAATGAGCAGTTCTTC. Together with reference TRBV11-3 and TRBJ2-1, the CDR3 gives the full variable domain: EAGVVQSPRYKIIEKKQPVAFWCNPISGHNTLYWYLQNLGQGPELLIRYENEEAVDDSQLPKDRFSAERLKGVDSTLKIQPAELGDSAVYLCASSSAGWNEQFFGPGTRLTVL.

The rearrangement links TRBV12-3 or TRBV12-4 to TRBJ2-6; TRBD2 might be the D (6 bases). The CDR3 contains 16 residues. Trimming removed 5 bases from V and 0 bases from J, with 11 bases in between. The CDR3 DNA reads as TGTGCCAGCAGTCCCCGGGGGAACTCTGGGGCCAACGTCCTGACTTTC. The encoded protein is CASSPRGNSGANVLTF.

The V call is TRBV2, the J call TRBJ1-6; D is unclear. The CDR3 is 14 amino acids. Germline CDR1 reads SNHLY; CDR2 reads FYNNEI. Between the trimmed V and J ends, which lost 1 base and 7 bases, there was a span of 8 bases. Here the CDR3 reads CASSEGGRNSPLHF. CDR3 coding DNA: TGTGCCAGCAGTGAAGGGGGTCGGAATTCACCCCTCCACTTT.

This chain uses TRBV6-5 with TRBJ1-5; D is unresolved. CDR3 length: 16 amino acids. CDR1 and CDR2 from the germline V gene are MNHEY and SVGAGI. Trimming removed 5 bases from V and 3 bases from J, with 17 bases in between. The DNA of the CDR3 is TGTGCCAGCAGTCCCACCTTAAGGGTGATCAATCAGCCCCAGCATTTT. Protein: CASSPTLRVINQPQHF.

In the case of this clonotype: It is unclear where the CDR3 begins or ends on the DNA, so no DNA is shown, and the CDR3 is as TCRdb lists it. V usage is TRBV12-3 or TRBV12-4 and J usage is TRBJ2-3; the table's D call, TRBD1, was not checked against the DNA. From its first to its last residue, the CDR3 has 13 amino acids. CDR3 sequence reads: CASSSVRGSTQYF.

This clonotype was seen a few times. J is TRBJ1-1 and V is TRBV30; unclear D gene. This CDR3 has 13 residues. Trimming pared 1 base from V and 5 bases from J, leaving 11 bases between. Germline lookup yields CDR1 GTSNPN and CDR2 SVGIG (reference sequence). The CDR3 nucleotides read TGTGCCTGGAGTGGGGCACTCACGACTGAAGCTTTCTTT. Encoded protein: CAWSGALTTEAFF. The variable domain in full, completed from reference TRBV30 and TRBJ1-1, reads SQTIHQWPATLVQPVGSPLSLECTVEGTSNPNLYWYRQAAGRGLQLLFYSVGIGQISSEVPQNLSASRPQDRQFILSSKKLLLSDSGFYLCAWSGALTTEAFFGQGTRLTVV.

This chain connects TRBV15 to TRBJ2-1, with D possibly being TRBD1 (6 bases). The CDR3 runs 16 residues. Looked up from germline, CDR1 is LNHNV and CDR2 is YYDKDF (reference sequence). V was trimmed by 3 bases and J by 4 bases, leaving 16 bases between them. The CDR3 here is CATSSYGTSNYNEQFF. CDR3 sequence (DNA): TGTGCCACCAGCAGTTACGGGACATCCAATTACAATGAGCAGTTCTTC.

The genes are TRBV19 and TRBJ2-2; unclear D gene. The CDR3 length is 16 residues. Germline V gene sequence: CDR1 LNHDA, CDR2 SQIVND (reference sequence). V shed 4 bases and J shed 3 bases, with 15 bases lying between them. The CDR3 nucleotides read TGTGCCAGTAGTACGACTCTTTCCCTCTACACCGGGGAGCTGTTTTTT. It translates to CASSTTLSLYTGELFF. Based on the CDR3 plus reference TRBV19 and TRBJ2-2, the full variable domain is DGGITQSPKYLFRKEGQNVTLSCEQNLNHDAMYWYRQDPGQGLRLIYYSQIVNDFQKGDIAEGYSVSREKKESFPLTVTSAQKNPTAFYLCASSTTLSLYTGELFFGEGSRLTVL.

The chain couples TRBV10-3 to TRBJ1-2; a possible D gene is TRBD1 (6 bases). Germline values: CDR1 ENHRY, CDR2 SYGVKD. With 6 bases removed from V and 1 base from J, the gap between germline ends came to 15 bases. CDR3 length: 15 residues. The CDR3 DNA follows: TGTGCCATCAGCTTACAGGGTGGATTTAACTATGGCTACACCTTC. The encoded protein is CAISLQGGFNYGYTF.

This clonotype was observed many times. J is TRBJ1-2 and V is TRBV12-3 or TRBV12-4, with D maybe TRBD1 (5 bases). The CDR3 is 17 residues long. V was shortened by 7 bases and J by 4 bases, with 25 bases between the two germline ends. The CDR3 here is CASTQWGIRRMSYGYTF. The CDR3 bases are TGTGCCAGCACCCAGTGGGGGATAAGACGAATGAGCTATGGCTACACCTTC.

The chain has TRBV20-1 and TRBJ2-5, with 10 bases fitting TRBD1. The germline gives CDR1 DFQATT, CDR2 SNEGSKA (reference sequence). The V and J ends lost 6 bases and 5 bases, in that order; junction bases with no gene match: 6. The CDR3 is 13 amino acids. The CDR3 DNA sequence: TGCAGTGCCATTAGGGGACAGGGGGAGACCCAGTACTTC. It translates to CSAIRGQGETQYF.

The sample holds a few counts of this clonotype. The CDR3 region is CAIMNGRRTGNTEAFF. CDR3 sequence (DNA): TGTGCCATCATGAACGGGCGAAGGACAGGGAACACTGAAGCTTTCTTT. V gene TRBV10-3 combines with J gene TRBJ1-1; TRBD1 aligns across 7 bases. Germline CDR1 reads ENHRY; CDR2 reads SYGVKD. V was clipped by 7 bases and J by 1 base; unmatched bases: 12. The CDR3 loop spans 16 amino acids.